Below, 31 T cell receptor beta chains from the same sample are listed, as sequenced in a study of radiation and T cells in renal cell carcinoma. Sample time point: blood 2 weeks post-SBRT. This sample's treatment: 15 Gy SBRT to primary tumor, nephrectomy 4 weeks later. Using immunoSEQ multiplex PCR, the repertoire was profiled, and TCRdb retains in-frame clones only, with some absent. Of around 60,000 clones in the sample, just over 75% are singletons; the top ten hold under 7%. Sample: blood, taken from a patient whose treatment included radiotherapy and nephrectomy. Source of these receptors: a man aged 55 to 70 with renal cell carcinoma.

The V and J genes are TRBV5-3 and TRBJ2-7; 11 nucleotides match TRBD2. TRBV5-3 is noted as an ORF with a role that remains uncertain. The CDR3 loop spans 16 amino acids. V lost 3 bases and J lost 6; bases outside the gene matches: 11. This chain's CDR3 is CARSSYLAGGTPEQYV. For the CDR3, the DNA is TGTGCCAGAAGCTCATACCTAGCGGGAGGAACCCCCGAGCAGTACGTC.

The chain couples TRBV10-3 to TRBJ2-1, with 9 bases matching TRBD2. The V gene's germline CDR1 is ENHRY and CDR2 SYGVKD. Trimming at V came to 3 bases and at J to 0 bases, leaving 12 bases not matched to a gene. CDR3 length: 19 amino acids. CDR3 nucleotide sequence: TGTGCCATCAGTGAAGCTGGTAGCGGGGGACGCCACTCCTACAATGAGCAGTTCTTC. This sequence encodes CAISEAGSGGRHSYNEQFF.

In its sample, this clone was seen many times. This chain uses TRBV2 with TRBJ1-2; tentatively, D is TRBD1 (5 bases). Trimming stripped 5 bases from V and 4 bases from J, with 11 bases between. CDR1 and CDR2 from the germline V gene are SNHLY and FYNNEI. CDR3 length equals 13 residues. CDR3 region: CASSLGAGYGYTF. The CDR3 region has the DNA TGTGCCAGCAGTCTCGGGGCAGGCTATGGCTACACCTTC. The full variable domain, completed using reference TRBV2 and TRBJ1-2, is EPEVTQTPSHQVTQMGQEVILRCVPISNHLYFYWYRQILGQKVEFLVSFYNNEISEKSEIFDDQFSVERPDGSNFTLKIRSTKLEDSAMYFCASSLGAGYGYTFGSGTRLTVV.

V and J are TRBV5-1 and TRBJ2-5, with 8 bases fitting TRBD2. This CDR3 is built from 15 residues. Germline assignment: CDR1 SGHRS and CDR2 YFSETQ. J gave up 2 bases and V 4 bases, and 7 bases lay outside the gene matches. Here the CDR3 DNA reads TGCGCCAGCAGCCCGCAAGCGGGAGAGCAAGAGACCCAGTACTTC. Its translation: CASSPQAGEQETQYF.

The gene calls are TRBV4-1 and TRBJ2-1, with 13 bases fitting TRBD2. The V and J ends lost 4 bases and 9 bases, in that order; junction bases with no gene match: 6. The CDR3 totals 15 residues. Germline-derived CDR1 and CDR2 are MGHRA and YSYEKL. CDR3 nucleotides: TGCGCCAGCAGCCCAGGACTAGCGGGAGTTAGTGAGCAGTTCTTC. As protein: CASSPGLAGVSEQFF.

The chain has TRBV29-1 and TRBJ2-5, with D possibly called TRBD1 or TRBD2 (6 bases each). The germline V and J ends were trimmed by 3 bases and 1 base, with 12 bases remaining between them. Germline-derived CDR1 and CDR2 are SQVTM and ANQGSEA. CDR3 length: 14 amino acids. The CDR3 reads CSVEGAGPQETQYF. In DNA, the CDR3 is TGCAGCGTTGAGGGGGCGGGGCCCCAAGAGACCCAGTACTTC. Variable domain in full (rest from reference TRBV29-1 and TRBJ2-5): SAVISQKPSRDICQRGTSLTIQCQVDSQVTMMFWYRQQPGQSLTLIATANQGSEATYESGFVIDKFPISRPNLTFSTLTVSNMSPEDSSIYLCSVEGAGPQETQYFGPGTRLLVL.

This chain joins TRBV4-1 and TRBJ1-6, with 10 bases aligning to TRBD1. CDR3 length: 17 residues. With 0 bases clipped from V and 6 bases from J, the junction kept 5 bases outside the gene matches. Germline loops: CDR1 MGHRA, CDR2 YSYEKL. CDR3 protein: CASSQDGTGVRNSPLHF. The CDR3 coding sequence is TGCGCCAGCAGCCAAGATGGGACAGGGGTTCGTAATTCACCCCTCCACTTT.

The CDR3 region is CASSPPGQGGSSTF. CDR3 nucleotides: TGTGCCAGCTCACCCCCGGGACAGGGGGGAAGCTCAACCTTC. The chain recombines TRBV18 with TRBJ1-2, with TRBD1 identical over 11 bases. The CDR3 runs to 14 residues. Germline assignment: CDR1 KGHSH and CDR2 LQKENI. V shed 3 bases and J 14 bases; nucleotides not matched to a gene: 11.

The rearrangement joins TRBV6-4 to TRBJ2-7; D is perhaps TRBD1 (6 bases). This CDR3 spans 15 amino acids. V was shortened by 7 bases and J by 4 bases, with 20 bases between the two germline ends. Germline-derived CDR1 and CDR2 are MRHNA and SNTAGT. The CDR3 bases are TGTGCCAGCATTACAAGAGGGACACCTCCTTACGAGCAGTACGTC. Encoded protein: CASITRGTPPYEQYV.

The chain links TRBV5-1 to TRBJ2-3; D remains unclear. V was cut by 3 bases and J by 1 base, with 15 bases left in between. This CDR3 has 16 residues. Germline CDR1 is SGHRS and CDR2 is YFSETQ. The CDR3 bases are TGCGCCAGCAGCTCATACCCTGATCCAGGCACAGATACGCAGTATTTT. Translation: CASSSYPDPGTDTQYF.

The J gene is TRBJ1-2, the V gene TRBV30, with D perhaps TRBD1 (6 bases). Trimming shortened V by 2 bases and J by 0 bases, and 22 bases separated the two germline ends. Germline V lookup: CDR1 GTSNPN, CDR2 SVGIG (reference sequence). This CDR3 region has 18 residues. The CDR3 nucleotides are TGTGCCTGGAGTCAAACCACAGGGCAGGCCGGAGCTAACTATGGCTACACCTTC. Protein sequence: CAWSQTTGQAGANYGYTF.

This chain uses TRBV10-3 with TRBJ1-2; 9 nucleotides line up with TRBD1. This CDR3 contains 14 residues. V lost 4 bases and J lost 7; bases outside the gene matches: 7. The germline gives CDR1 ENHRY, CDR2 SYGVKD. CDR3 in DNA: TGTGCCATCAGTGGACGACAGGGGGATGCTGGCTACACCTTC. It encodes CAISGRQGDAGYTF.

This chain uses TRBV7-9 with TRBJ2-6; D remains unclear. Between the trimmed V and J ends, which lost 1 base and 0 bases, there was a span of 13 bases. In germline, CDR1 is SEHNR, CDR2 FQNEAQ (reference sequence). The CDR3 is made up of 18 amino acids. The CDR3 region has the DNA TGTGCCAGCAGCTTAGGCTCGGTTCGTCTCTCTGGGGCCAACGTCCTGACTTTC. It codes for CASSLGSVRLSGANVLTF.

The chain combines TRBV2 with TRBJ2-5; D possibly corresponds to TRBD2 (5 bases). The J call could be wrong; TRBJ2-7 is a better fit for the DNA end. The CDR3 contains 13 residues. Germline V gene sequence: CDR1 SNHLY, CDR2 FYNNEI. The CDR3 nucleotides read TGTGCCAGCAGTGGCTATGAGGGCTACGAGCAGTACTTC. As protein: CASSGYEGYEQYF.

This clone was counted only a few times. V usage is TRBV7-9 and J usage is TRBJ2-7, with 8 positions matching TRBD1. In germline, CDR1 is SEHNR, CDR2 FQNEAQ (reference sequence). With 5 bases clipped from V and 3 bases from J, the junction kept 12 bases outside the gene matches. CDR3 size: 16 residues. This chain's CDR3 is CASSEGQGSYGYEQYV. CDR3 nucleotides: TGTGCCAGCAGCGAAGGACAGGGTTCCTACGGCTACGAGCAGTACGTC.

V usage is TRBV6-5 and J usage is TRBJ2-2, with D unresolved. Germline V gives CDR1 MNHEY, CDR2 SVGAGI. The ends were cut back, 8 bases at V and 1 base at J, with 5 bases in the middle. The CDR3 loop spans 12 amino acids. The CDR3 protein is CASQLNTGELFF. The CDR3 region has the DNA TGTGCCAGCCAGCTGAACACCGGGGAGCTGTTTTTT.

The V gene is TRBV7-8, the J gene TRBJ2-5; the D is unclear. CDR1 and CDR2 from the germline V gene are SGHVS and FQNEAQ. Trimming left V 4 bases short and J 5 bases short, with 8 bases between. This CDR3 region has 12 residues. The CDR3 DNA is TGTGCCAGCAGCTCCTCGAGGGAGACCCAGTACTTC. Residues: CASSSSRETQYF. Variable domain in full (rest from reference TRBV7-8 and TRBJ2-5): GAGVSQSPRYKVAKRGQDVALRCDPISGHVSLFWYQQALGQGPEFLTYFQNEAQLDKSGLPSDRFFAERPEGSVSTLKIQRTQQEDSAVYLCASSSSRETQYFGPGTRLLVL.

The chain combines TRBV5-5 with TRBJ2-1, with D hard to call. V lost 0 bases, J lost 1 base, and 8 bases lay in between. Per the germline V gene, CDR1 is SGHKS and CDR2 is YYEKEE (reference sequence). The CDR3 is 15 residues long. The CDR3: CASSLGGSSYNEQFF. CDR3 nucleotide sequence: TGTGCCAGCAGCTTGGGGGGTAGTTCCTACAATGAGCAGTTCTTC.

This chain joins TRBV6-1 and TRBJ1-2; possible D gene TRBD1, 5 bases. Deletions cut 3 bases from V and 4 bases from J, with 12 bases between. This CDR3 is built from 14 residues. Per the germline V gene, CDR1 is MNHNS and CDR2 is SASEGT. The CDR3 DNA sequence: TGTGCCAGCAGTGAGGGGGGGACCGCCTATGGCTACACCTTC. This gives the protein CASSEGGTAYGYTF.

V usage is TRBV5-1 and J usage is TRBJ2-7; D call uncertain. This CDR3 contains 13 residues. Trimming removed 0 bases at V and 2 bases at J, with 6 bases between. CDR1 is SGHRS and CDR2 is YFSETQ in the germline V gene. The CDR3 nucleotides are TGCGCCAGCAGCTTGGACGGTACCTACGAGCAGTACGTC. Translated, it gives CASSLDGTYEQYV.

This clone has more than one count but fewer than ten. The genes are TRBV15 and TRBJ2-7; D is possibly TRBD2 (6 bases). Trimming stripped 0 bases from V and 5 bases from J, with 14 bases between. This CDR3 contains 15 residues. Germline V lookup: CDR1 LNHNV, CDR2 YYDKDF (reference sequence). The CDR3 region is CATSRDYEGRNEQYF. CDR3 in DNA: TGTGCCACCAGCAGAGACTATGAGGGGAGGAACGAGCAGTACTTC.

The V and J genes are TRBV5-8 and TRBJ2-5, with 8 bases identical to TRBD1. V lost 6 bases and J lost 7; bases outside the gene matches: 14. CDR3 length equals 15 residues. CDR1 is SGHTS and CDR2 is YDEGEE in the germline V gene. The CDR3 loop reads CASTHRLYGTGTQYF. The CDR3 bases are TGTGCCAGCACCCACCGGTTGTACGGGACAGGGACCCAGTACTTC.

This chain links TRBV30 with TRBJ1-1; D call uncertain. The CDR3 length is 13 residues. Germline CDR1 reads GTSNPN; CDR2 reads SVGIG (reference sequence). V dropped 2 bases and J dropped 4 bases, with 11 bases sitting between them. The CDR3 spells CAWSPTAGTEAFF. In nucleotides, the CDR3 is TGTGCCTGGAGTCCGACGGCAGGCACTGAAGCTTTCTTT. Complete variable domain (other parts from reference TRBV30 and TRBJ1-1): SQTIHQWPATLVQPVGSPLSLECTVEGTSNPNLYWYRQAAGRGLQLLFYSVGIGQISSEVPQNLSASRPQDRQFILSSKKLLLSDSGFYLCAWSPTAGTEAFFGQGTRLTVV.

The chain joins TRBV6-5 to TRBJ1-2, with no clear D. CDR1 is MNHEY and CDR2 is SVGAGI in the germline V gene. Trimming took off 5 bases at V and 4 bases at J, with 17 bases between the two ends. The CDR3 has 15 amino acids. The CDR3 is CASSNLPMSLYGYTF. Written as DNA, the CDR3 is TGTGCCAGCAGTAACCTCCCTATGTCACTCTATGGCTACACCTTC.

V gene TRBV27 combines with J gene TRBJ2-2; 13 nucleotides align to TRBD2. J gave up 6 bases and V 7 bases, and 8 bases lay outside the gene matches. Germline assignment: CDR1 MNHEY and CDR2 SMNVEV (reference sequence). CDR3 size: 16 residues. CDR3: CASTRSGTSGAGELFF. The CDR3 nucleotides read TGTGCCAGCACCCGATCCGGGACTAGCGGGGCCGGGGAGCTGTTTTTT.

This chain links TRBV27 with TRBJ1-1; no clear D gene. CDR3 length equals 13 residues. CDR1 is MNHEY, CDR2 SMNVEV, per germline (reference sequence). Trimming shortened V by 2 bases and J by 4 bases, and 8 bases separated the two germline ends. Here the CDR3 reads CASSLRGGTEAFF. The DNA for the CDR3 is TGTGCCAGCAGTTTAAGAGGTGGCACTGAAGCTTTCTTT.

The CDR3 region has the DNA TGCGCCAGCAGTGTTGGCGACTCCTACGAGCAGTACTTC. This gives the protein CASSVGDSYEQYF. The genes are TRBV10-2 and TRBJ2-7; D unclear. Germline V CDR1 and CDR2: WSHSY, SAAADI. The CDR3 spans 13 residues. Trimming cost V 4 bases and J 0 bases, with 7 bases left between them.

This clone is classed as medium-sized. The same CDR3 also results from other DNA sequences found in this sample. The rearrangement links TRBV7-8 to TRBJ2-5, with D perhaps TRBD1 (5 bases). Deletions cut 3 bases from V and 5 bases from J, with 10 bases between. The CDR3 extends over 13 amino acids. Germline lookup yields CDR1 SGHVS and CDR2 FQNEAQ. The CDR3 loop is CASSLGQGETQYF. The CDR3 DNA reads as TGTGCCAGCAGCTTGGGGCAGGGTGAGACCCAGTACTTC.

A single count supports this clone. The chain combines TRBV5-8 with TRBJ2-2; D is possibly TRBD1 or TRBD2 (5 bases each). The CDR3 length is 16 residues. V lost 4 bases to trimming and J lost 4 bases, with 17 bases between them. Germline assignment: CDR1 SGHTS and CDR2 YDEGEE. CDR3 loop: CASSTGTPYSTGELFF. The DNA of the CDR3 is TGTGCCAGCAGCACCGGGACCCCGTATAGCACCGGGGAGCTGTTTTTT. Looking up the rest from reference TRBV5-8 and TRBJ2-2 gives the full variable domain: EAGVTQSPTHLIKTRGQQATLRCSPISGHTSVYWYQQALGLGLQFLLWYDEGEERNRGNFPPRFSGRQFPNYSSELNVNALELEDSALYLCASSTGTPYSTGELFFGEGSRLTVL.

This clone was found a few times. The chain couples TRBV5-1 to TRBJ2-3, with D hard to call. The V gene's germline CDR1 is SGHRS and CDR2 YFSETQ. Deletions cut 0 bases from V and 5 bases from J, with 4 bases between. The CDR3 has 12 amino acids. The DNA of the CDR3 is TGCGCCAGCAGCTTGGGGCAAGATACGCAGTATTTT. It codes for CASSLGQDTQYF.

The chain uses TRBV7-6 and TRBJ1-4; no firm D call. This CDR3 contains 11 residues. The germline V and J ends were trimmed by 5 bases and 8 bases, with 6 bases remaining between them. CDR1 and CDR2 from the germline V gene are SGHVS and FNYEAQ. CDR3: CASSPREKLFF. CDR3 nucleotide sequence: TGTGCCAGCAGCCCCAGGGAAAAACTGTTTTTT.